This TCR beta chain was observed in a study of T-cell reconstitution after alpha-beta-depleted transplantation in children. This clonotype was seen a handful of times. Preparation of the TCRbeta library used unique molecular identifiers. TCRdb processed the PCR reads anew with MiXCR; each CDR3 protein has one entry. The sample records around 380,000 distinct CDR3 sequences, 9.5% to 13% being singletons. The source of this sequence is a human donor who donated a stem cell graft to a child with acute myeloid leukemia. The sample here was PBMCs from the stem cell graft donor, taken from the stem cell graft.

As DNA, the CDR3 is TGCGCCAGCAGCCAAGGAGACCTTGAGCAGTTCTTC. Its translation is CASSQGDLEQFF. The chain carries TRBV4-3 and TRBJ2-1; D gene ambiguous. V was shortened by 1 base and J by 9 bases, with 7 bases between the two germline ends. Germline CDR1 is LGHNA and CDR2 is YSLEER. There are 12 residues in the CDR3.